The 13 T cell receptor beta chains below come from one sample, sequenced in a study of human T cells and chemical hapten exposure. In the library, unique molecular identifiers were attached to individual cDNA molecules. Each CDR3 protein is one row after TCRdb ran MiXCR on the reads. The sample has around 5,300 distinct CDR3 sequences, around 50% seen once. Sample treatment: therapeutic diphenylcyclopropenone sensitization with weekly scalp DPC. The starting material was whole blood, obtained before DPC sensitization or 2, 6, or about 24 weeks after (not recorded which). These receptors were obtained from an adult with alopecia areata. Some clones in this sample may be carry-over from other donors' samples. This table probably holds off-target reads from a library built for another chain.

This chain connects TRBV5-4 to TRBJ2-7, with TRBD2 matching 12 bases. Per the germline V gene, CDR1 is SGHNT and CDR2 is YYREEE (reference sequence). Trimming took 4 bases from V and 6 from J; bases not matched to a gene: 8. The CDR3 covers 15 residues. CDR3 DNA sequence: TGTGCCAGCAGCGTCGGGACTAGCGGGCCGGTCGAGCAGTACTTC. This translates into CASSVGTSGPVEQYF.

This clonotype appeared a single time. The V and J genes are TRBV5-1 and TRBJ2-1, with 10 bases that match TRBD2. Unmatched junction bases numbered 6, after V lost 5 bases and J lost 4 bases. The CDR3 has 15 residues. Germline V gene data show CDR1 as SGHRS and CDR2 as YFSETQ. CDR3 protein: CASRQGLAEYNEQFF. DNA for the CDR3: TGCGCCAGCAGACAAGGACTAGCGGAATACAATGAGCAGTTCTTC.

The chain is built from TRBV4-2 and TRBJ2-1; 9 bases are a match to TRBD2. Germline V lookup: CDR1 LGHNA, CDR2 YNFKEQ. The junction had 6 bases not matched to a gene; V was cut back by 3 bases and J by 6 bases. CDR3 length: 15 residues. CDR3 sequence: CASSQDRLAANEQFF. The CDR3 coding sequence is TGTGCCAGCAGCCAGGACCGACTAGCGGCCAATGAGCAGTTCTTC.

This chain connects TRBV11-3 to TRBJ2-2; TRBD1 aligns across 7 bases. Germline V lookup: CDR1 SGHNT, CDR2 YENEEA. This CDR3 is built from 15 residues. J was trimmed by 5 bases and V by 3 bases; bases with no gene match: 6. The DNA for the CDR3 is TGTGCCAGCAGCTTCAAGGGGGCAAAGACCGGGGAGCTGTTTTTT. It is translated as CASSFKGAKTGELFF.

V and J are TRBV28 and TRBJ2-1, with D hard to call. Germline CDR1 MDHEN, CDR2 SYDVKM. The CDR3 is 11 amino acids. V lost 8 bases and J lost 7, with 9 bases in between. The CDR3 DNA follows: TGTGCCAGCCGAGCCTCGAATGAGCAGTTCTTC. Amino acids: CASRASNEQFF.

V gene TRBV3-1 combines with J gene TRBJ1-4; D remains ambiguous. From germline, CDR1 is LGHDT and CDR2 YNNKEL (reference sequence). There are 15 residues in the CDR3. Trimming left V 4 bases short and J 8 bases short, with 17 bases between. This chain's CDR3 is CASSPSGRGGEKLFF. CDR3 coding DNA: TGTGCCAGCAGCCCCTCCGGCCGGGGAGGGGAAAAACTGTTTTTT.

This chain uses TRBV29-1 with TRBJ2-3; 13 nucleotides align to TRBD2. The CDR3 runs to 16 residues. The germline gives CDR1 SQVTM, CDR2 ANQGSEA. Trimming removed 6 bases from V and 3 bases from J; junction bases left unmatched: 9. The CDR3 bases are TGCAGCGTCGCCGGACTAGCGGGAGAAGGGACAGATACGCAGTATTTT. It yields the protein CSVAGLAGEGTDTQYF.

The chain has TRBV6-2 or TRBV6-3 and TRBJ2-1, with TRBD2 as a possible D gene (6 bases). CDR3 size: 16 residues. Germline CDR1 and CDR2: MNHEY and SVGEGT. Trimming shortened V by 8 bases and J by 2 bases, and 19 bases separated the two germline ends. CDR3 residues: CASRRRAGTTYNEQFF. The CDR3 coding sequence is TGTGCCAGCCGGAGGCGAGCGGGTACGACCTACAATGAGCAGTTCTTC.

The J gene is TRBJ2-1, the V gene TRBV18, with 7 bases identical to TRBD2. The V and J ends lost 1 base and 0 bases, in that order; junction bases with no gene match: 12. From germline, CDR1 is KGHSH and CDR2 LQKENI. The CDR3 runs to 19 residues. The CDR3 DNA follows: TGTGCCAGCTCACCACGCTCGCGGGGGACCGTGCTCTCCTACAATGAGCAGTTCTTC. Protein product: CASSPRSRGTVLSYNEQFF.

This clonotype was observed once. The rearrangement links TRBV27 to TRBJ2-1; weak D call: TRBD2 (6 bases). V lost 2 bases, J lost 7 bases, and 15 bases lay in between. The CDR3 sequence is 15 residues long. Germline CDR1 is MNHEY and CDR2 is SMNVEV (reference sequence). The CDR3 DNA sequence: TGTGCCAGCAGTTTAGGGAGGTCGTGGGGGAATGAGCAGTTCTTC. This encodes CASSLGRSWGNEQFF.

This chain joins TRBV20-1 and TRBJ2-5; 7 bases fit TRBD1. CDR1 and CDR2 from the germline V gene are DFQATT and SNEGSKA (reference sequence). With 7 bases clipped from V and 3 bases from J, the junction kept 8 bases outside the gene matches. The CDR3 loop spans 13 amino acids. The CDR3 bases are TGCAGTGTCCAGGTGGACAGGAAAGAGACCCAGTACTTC. Translating gives CSVQVDRKETQYF.

The CDR3 here is CASSVGASRGETQYF. The CDR3 coding sequence is TGTGCCAGCAGCGTAGGAGCTAGCAGGGGCGAGACCCAGTACTTC. The V gene is TRBV9, the J gene TRBJ2-5, with D perhaps matching TRBD1 (6 bases). This CDR3 is 15 amino acids long. Trimming removed 0 bases at V and 5 bases at J, with 14 bases between. From germline, CDR1 is SGDLS and CDR2 YYNGEE.

This clonotype was seen only a few times. This sequence joins TRBV5-1 and TRBJ2-1; 8 bases line up with TRBD2. CDR3 size: 17 residues. The V gene's germline CDR1 is SGHRS and CDR2 YFSETQ. Trimming removed 5 bases from V and 1 base from J; junction bases left unmatched: 11. The CDR3 DNA reads TGCGCCAGCAGAGCCACCGGGGGGGCCTCATCCTACAATGAGCAGTTCTTC. It specifies CASRATGGASSYNEQFF.